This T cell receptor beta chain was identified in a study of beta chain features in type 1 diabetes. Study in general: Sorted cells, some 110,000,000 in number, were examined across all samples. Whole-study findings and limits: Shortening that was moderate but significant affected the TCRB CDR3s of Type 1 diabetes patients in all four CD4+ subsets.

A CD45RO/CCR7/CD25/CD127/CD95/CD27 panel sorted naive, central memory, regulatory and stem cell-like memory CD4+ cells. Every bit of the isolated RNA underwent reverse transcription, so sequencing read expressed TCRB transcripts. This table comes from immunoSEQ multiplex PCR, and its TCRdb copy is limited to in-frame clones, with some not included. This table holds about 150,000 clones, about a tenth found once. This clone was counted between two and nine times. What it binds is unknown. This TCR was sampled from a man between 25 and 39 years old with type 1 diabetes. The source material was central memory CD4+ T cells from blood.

For the CDR3, the DNA is TGTGCCAGCAGTTTTGGGCCGGCCAGGGAGCAGTACTTC. Protein sequence: CASSFGPAREQYF. The rearrangement links TRBV28 to TRBJ2-7; D not certain. Looked up from germline, CDR1 is MDHEN and CDR2 is SYDVKM. The CDR3 length is 13 residues. V lost 3 bases and J 7 bases, leaving 13 bases between the germline ends.